This paragraph reports one T cell receptor beta chain. The record originates from a study of blood T cell repertoires in COVID-19. This CDR3 is built from 17 residues. V lost 5 bases to trimming and J lost 8 bases; unmatched junction nucleotides: 15. Germline CDR1 reads SGHTA; CDR2 reads FQGNSA. This table comes from immunoSEQ multiplex PCR, and its TCRdb copy is limited to in-frame clones, with some not included. Found here are about 73,000 clones, 77% of them singletons; the top ten hold around 2.3%. This chain links TRBV7-2 with TRBJ1-2; TRBD1 agrees at 12 bases. The TCR sequence derives from a man aged 65 to 79 with COVID-19, enrolled during active disease. Material: peripheral blood. For the CDR3, the DNA is TGTGCCAGCAGCCCTCGGGACAGGGGGCGACCGACCAGAGGCTACACCTTC. Amino acids: CASSPRDRGRPTRGYTF.